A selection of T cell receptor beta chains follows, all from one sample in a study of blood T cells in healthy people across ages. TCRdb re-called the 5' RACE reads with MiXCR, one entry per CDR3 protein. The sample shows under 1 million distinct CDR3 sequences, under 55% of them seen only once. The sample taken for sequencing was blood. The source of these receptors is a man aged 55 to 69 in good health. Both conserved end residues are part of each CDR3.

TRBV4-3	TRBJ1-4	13	CASSPSVTEKLFF
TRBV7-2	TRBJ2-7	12	CASSQQYNEQYF
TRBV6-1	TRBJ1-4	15	CASTRRQEGYEKLFF
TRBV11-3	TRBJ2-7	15	CASSLDSREYYEQYF
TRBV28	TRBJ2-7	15	CASRPGLATSYEQYF
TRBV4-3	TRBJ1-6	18	CASSQESGRGQRNSPLHF
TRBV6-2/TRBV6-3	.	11	CASSPQGTQYF
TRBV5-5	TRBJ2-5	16	CASSPGARGIQETQYF
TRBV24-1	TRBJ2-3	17	CATSDSGTGAVADTQYF
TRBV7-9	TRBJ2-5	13	CASSLRTGETQYF
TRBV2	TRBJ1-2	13	CASREGAAYGYTF
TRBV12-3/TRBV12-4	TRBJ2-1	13	CASSLALPDEQFF
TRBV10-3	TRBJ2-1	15	CAISPVGLLNNEQFF
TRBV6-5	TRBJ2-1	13	CASSQRTHNEQFF
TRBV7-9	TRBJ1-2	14	CASSRDDKGYGYTF
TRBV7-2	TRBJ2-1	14	CASRSGTSRSEQFF
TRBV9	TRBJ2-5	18	CASSPTVGGGAGQETQYF
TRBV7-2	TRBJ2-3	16	CASSPRGRGGTDTQYF
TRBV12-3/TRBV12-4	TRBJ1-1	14	CASTLDTTNTEAFF
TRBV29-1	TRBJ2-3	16	CSVEFSEESSTDTQYF
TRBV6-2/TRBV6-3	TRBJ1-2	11	CASSSTRGYTF
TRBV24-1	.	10	CATARETQYF
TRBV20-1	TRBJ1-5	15	CSARDRVSWNQPQHF
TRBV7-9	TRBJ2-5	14	CASSQGLQRETQYF
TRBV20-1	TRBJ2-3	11	CSASRTDTQYF
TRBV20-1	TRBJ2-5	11	CSTSREETQYF
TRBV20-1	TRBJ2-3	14	CSAVGGRHPDTQYF
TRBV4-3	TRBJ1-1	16	CASSQAPKGGYREAFF
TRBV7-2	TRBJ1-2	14	CASSFESVRRGYTF
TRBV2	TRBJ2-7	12	CASAGRDYEQYF
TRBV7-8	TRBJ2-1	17	CASSFKLGVPVGNEQFF
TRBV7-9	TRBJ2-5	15	CASTQQGDYQETQYF
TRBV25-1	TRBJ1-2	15	CASSDYDTGAMGYTF
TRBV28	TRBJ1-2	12	CASSHRPFGYTF
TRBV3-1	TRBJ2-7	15	CASSPNPGQSYEQYF
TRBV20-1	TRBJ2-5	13	CSASTGTGREQYF
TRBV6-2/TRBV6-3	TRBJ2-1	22	CASSAQGGWTSGGLPLSNEQFF
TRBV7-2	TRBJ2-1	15	CASSLDWGSYNEQFF
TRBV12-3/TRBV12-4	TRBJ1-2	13	CASRIGAGYGYTF
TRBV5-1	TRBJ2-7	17	CASSLVGSGRTGYEQYF
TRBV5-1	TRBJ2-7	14	CASSLAGTHYEQYF
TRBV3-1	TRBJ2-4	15	CASSILRGRENIQYF
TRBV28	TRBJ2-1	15	CASSPGQANYNEQFF
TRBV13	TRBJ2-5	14	CASSIAGFEETQYF
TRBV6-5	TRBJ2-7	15	CASSFSGRSSYEQYF
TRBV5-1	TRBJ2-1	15	CASSLSRASGNEQFF
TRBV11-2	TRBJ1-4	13	CASSGLSGEKLFF
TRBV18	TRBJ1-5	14	CASSPDGNNQPQHF
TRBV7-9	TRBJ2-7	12	CASSSLTHEQYF
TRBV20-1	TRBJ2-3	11	CSASRGDTQYF
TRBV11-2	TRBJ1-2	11	CASNGGLGYTF
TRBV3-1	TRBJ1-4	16	CASSQVLGTGGEKLFF
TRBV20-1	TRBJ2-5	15	CSARGAGGAGETQYF
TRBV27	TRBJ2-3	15	CASRSGTGGTDTQYF
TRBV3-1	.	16	CASSQREAGPGGEQYF
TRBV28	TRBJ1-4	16	CASSQWKGRINEKLFF
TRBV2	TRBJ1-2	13	CASRSGQIYGYTF
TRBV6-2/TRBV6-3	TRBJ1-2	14	CASSLIQGSYGYTF
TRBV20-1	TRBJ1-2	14	CSASRAGGVYGYTF